The entry below describes one T cell receptor beta chain. Participants' reported clinical history set cohort assignment. This sample is part of a study of blood T cell repertoires in COVID-19. Study-wide context: T cells, B-cell-depleted T cells, or PBMCs supplied cDNA or gDNA.

Original analysis: Counts of nucleated cells, estimated from reference gene primer amplification, were obtained. Using immunoSEQ multiplex PCR, the repertoire was profiled, and TCRdb retains in-frame clones only, with some absent. Clonal size and the V and J genes are those of that table, whereas D and trimming came from the DNA. The sample holds about 180,000 clones, over 70% seen once. Germline V gene data show CDR1 as SGHRS and CDR2 as YFSETQ. Trimming took 4 bases from V and 4 from J; bases not matched to a gene: 5. The CDR3 contains 14 residues. The receptor was derived from a man aged 60-69 years who had been exposed to COVID-19. Sample: PBMCs or T cells enriched from blood (not recorded which). The rearrangement links TRBV5-1 to TRBJ2-5; 9 bases align to TRBD1. Written as DNA, the CDR3 is TGCGCCAGCAGCGGGGGACAGGGAGGAGAGACCCAGTACTTC. Translating gives CASSGGQGGETQYF.